The rows below give T cell receptor beta chains drawn from one sample of a study of cytomegalovirus exposure and HLA in healthy donors. Some clones are missing from TCRdb's copy, which holds only in-frame ones; the method was immunoSEQ multiplex PCR. The data show around 130,000 clones, about 84% seen once. The sample was PBMCs. Receptor source: a woman in her 30s in good health and CMV-seronegative. CDR3s include the opening cysteine and the closing phenylalanine or tryptophan. A D gene is named only where the DNA matches it firmly. Clone size is shown for a subset of rows, as once, few, many or a class of expanded clone.

d_call	v_call	clone_size	j_call	cdr3_nt	cdr3_aa
TRBD2	TRBV28	.	TRBJ2-1	TGTGCCAGCAGTTTGGCCCTAGCGGGGGGCTGGGATGAGCAGTTCTTC	CASSLALAGGWDEQFF
.	TRBV7-9	.	TRBJ1-1	TGTGCCAGCAGCTCCGACAGGCGGAACACTGAAGCTTTCTTT	CASSSDRRNTEAFF
.	TRBV6-5	.	TRBJ1-1	TGTGCCGTACATCAGAGGGGGGGGTCGAACACTGAAGCTTTCTTT	CAVHQRGGSNTEAFF
.	TRBV2	few	TRBJ1-2	TGTGCCAGCAGTGTAGTGGACTATGGCTACACCTTC	CASSVVDYGYTF
.	TRBV19	.	TRBJ1-1	TGTGCCAGTAGTATTTGGGCGAACACTGAAGCTTTCTTT	CASSIWANTEAFF
TRBD2	TRBV6-4	.	TRBJ2-1	TGTGCCAGCAGTGACTCGGGGGGAGCGGGGGGATCCTACAATGAGCAGTTCTTC	CASSDSGGAGGSYNEQFF
TRBD1	TRBV5-1	.	TRBJ2-2	TGCGCCAGCAGTTACGGGACAGGGGACACCGGGGAGCTGTTTTTT	CASSYGTGDTGELFF
TRBD1	TRBV5-1	.	TRBJ2-5	TGCGCCAGCAGCCTCTTTGACAGGGGAGAAGAGACCCAGTACTTC	CASSLFDRGEETQYF
TRBD2	TRBV7-2	.	TRBJ2-1	TGTGCCAGCAGCTTAGTGGGCGGGGGTTACAATGAGCAGTTCTTC	CASSLVGGGYNEQFF
.	TRBV5-1	.	TRBJ2-3	TGCGCCAGCAGCCCGGGACTCGGCACAGATACGCAGTATTTT	CASSPGLGTDTQYF
.	TRBV2	few	TRBJ1-3	TGTGCCAGCGCCGACAGATACTCTGGAAACACCATATATTTT	CASADRYSGNTIYF
.	TRBV6-5	.	TRBJ1-5	TGTGCCAGCAGTTACTCGCAGGCGAGCAATCAGCCCCAGCATTTT	CASSYSQASNQPQHF
TRBD1	TRBV7-8	.	TRBJ2-7	TGTGCCAGCAGCAACCCACCGGGACAGGGATCCTACGAGCAGTACTTC	CASSNPPGQGSYEQYF
TRBD2	TRBV4-2	.	TRBJ2-2	TGTGCCAGCAGCCAACCACCGGGACTAGGATACACCGGGGAGCTGTTTTTT	CASSQPPGLGYTGELFF
TRBD2	TRBV7-6	few	TRBJ2-1	TGTGCCAGCAGCCCCCGTCCCACTGTAAGCGGGGGGAGCTCCTACAATGAGCAGTTCTTC	CASSPRPTVSGGSSYNEQFF
.	TRBV6-1	.	TRBJ2-2	TGTGCCAGCAGTGAATGGCAGGGAGGCACCGGGGAGCTGTTTTTT	CASSEWQGGTGELFF
TRBD1	TRBV5-5	.	TRBJ1-5	TGTGCCAGCAGCCCGGGACAGCTTAATCAGCCCCAGCATTTT	CASSPGQLNQPQHF
TRBD2	TRBV9	many	TRBJ2-3	TGTGCCAGCAGCGCGCTAGCGGGGAACACAGATACGCAGTATTTT	CASSALAGNTDTQYF
TRBD1	TRBV6-5	.	TRBJ1-1	TGTGCCAGTTCCACAGGGGCCATGAACACTGAAGCTTTCTTT	CASSTGAMNTEAFF
TRBD1	TRBV30	.	TRBJ1-6	TGTGCCTGGGCGACAGGGAGCTCCTATAATTCACCCCTCCACTTT	CAWATGSSYNSPLHF
.	TRBV5-1	.	TRBJ1-2	TGCGCCAGCAGCTTGGAGGGTTCTGGGGCCACTACTAACTATGGCTACACCTTC	CASSLEGSGATTNYGYTF
TRBD2	TRBV12-5	.	TRBJ2-7	TGTGCTAGTGCCTTAAGCGGGGGGGCGTACGAGCAGTACTTC	CASALSGGAYEQYF
TRBD2	TRBV4-3	.	TRBJ2-1	TGCGCCAGCAGCCAAGGCGGGGGGGGTTACAATGAGCAGTTCTTC	CASSQGGGGYNEQFF
.	TRBV29-1	.	TRBJ2-6	TGCAGCGTTCCCCTAGGGGCGGCTGGGGCCAACGTCCTGACTTTC	CSVPLGAAGANVLTF
.	TRBV14	.	TRBJ1-2	TGTGCCAGCAGCCAAAGCCGGACAGCTTATGGCTACACCTTC	CASSQSRTAYGYTF
.	TRBV6-1	few	TRBJ1-5	TGTGCCAGCAGTGAATATAGCAATCAGCCCCAGCATTTT	CASSEYSNQPQHF
TRBD2	TRBV5-1	.	TRBJ2-1	TGCGCCAGCAGCCGAGGCGGGGGTGGCTACAATGAGCAGTTCTTC	CASSRGGGGYNEQFF
.	TRBV11-2	few	TRBJ1-1	TGTGCCAGCAGCTTAGTTGTCCTGGACAGAAGGAGGAACACTGAAGCTTTCTTT	CASSLVVLDRRRNTEAFF
.	TRBV7-9	once	TRBJ1-6	TGTGCCAGCAGACCGGACAGCTCCTCCCGGTATAATTCACCCCTCCACTTT	CASRPDSSSRYNSPLHF
.	TRBV2	.	TRBJ2-5	TGTGCCAGCAGTCAACTCGGGTTTGAGACCCAGTACTTC	CASSQLGFETQYF
.	TRBV5-1	.	TRBJ2-7	TGCGCCAGCAGCTTGGGGTTTGGGGGCGACGAGCAGTACTTC	CASSLGFGGDEQYF
TRBD2	TRBV9	.	TRBJ2-1	TGTGCCAGCAGCGTAGTTCCTAGCGGAAACAATGAGCAGTTCTTC	CASSVVPSGNNEQFF
TRBD2	TRBV15	.	TRBJ2-1	TGTGCCACCAGCAGAGATCAGGCTAGCGGAGACCATCAGTTCTTC	CATSRDQASGDHQFF
TRBD1	TRBV6-5	.	TRBJ1-1	TGTGCCAGCAAACAACCTTACAGGGGGAACACTGAAGCTTTCTTT	CASKQPYRGNTEAFF
.	TRBV5-8	.	TRBJ2-5	TGTGCCAGCAGCTTTGGGGGGGCGGCCCTCGAGACCCAGTACTTC	CASSFGGAALETQYF
TRBD1	TRBV7-9	.	TRBJ2-1	TGTGCCAGCAGACCCCCGAGGGACAGGGGCCACAATGAGCAGTTCTTC	CASRPPRDRGHNEQFF
TRBD2	TRBV4-3	.	TRBJ2-2	TGCGCCAGCTCCGAGCGGGGGGACATCGGGGAGCTGTTTTTT	CASSERGDIGELFF
TRBD1	TRBV11-3	.	TRBJ2-3	TGTGCCAGCATCGGCCGTGGGACAGGGGGTACGGATACGCAGTATTTT	CASIGRGTGGTDTQYF
.	TRBV2	.	TRBJ2-7	TGTGCCAGCTTTCTTGACAGGCACGAGCAGTACTTC	CASFLDRHEQYF
TRBD1	TRBV6-6	.	TRBJ2-7	TGTGCCAGCAGATCGGACAGGGCCCCCTACGAGCAGTACTTC	CASRSDRAPYEQYF
TRBD2	TRBV11-3	.	TRBJ2-5	TGTGCCAGCAGCCCCGGACTAGCGGCCCAAGAGACCCAGTACTTC	CASSPGLAAQETQYF
.	TRBV5-6	.	TRBJ1-2	TGTGCCAGCAGCGACAAGTCTGGCTATGGCTACACCTTC	CASSDKSGYGYTF
TRBD2	TRBV4-3	once	TRBJ2-5	TGCGCCAGCAGCCAAGGGGCTGGGCTAGCGGGGGGGCAAGAGACCCAGTACTTC	CASSQGAGLAGGQETQYF
.	TRBV30	.	TRBJ1-2	TGTGCCTGGAGTCTTAGTCCCCGTAACTATGGCTACACCTTC	CAWSLSPRNYGYTF
TRBD2	TRBV6-1	.	TRBJ2-1	TGTGCCAGCAGTGCCCCTAGCGGGGGTTCCTACAATGAGCAGTTCTTC	CASSAPSGGSYNEQFF
.	TRBV10-2	once	TRBJ1-5	TGCGCCAGCTCTCGGGGGGCACAGCCCCAGCATTTT	CASSRGAQPQHF
.	TRBV6-5	.	TRBJ2-3	TGTGCCAGCAGTCCCCGGACTATCACAGATACGCAGTATTTT	CASSPRTITDTQYF
.	TRBV18	once	TRBJ2-2	TGTGCCAGCTCAAGAAACAGGGAGAACACCGGGGAGCTGTTTTTT	CASSRNRENTGELFF
.	TRBV11-2	.	TRBJ2-1	TGTGCCAGCAGCTTAAGGAGACAGTCTTTCTCGTTCCAGCAGTTCTTC	CASSLRRQSFSFQQFF
.	TRBV27	.	TRBJ1-1	TGTGCCAGCAGTTTGGGGGGGTTGAACACTGAAGCTTTCTTT	CASSLGGLNTEAFF
.	TRBV4-3	.	TRBJ1-3	TGCGCCAGCAGCCCACAGGGCTCTGGAAACACCATATATTTT	CASSPQGSGNTIYF
.	TRBV7-6	few	TRBJ1-1	TGTGCCAGCAGCTCTGGGCGGGGGAAGAACACTGAAGCTTTCTTT	CASSSGRGKNTEAFF
TRBD1	TRBV6-5	few	TRBJ1-6	TGTGCCAGCAGTTACCAACAGGGGGCACCCCTCCACTTT	CASSYQQGAPLHF
.	TRBV10-3	.	TRBJ1-6	TGTGCCATCAGGGAGGGACAAGGAAATTCACCCCTCCACTTT	CAIREGQGNSPLHF
TRBD1	TRBV4-1	.	TRBJ1-2	TGCGCCAGCAGCCCTAAAAGGGGACAGGCAGCGGGCTACACCTTC	CASSPKRGQAAGYTF
TRBD1	TRBV7-6	.	TRBJ1-1	TGTGCCAGCAACCCAGGACAGGCGCAGAACACTGAAGCTTTCTTT	CASNPGQAQNTEAFF
TRBD2	TRBV5-1	.	TRBJ2-5	TGCGCCAGCAGCCCCGGGACTAGCGGACAAGAGACCCAGTACTTC	CASSPGTSGQETQYF
.	TRBV5-5	.	TRBJ1-5	TGTGCCAGCAGCGGCGGGGGGGCGGGCCAGCCCCAGCATTTT	CASSGGGAGQPQHF
.	TRBV19	.	TRBJ1-2	TGTGCCAGTACCGAGGAGTTTTTTAACTATGGCTACACCTTC	CASTEEFFNYGYTF